This TCR beta chain was captured by sequencing in a study of T cell responses to AZD1222 COVID-19 vaccine. The study, taken as a whole, reports: With dominance at 160-218 and 743-854, vaccine-associated CD4 TCRs spanned spike. After two AZD1222 doses, spike-specific TCR breadth and depth rose versus day 0.

A word on this clone: The antigen remains undetermined.

CDR1 is LNHDA and CDR2 is SQIVND in the germline V gene (reference sequence). There are 19 residues in the CDR3. With V trimmed by 5 bases and J by 7 bases, 19 bases remained unmatched. The protocol was immunoSEQ multiplex PCR, while the TCRdb copy is restricted to in-frame clones and leaves out a portion. The top ten hold less than 25% of the sample, which has nearly 110,000 clones, around nine tenths seen once. The chain is built from TRBV19 and TRBJ1-4; TRBD1 aligns across 10 bases. The source was peripheral blood, collected on day 0 of AZD1222 vaccination. The receptor's source is an adult in good health. The CDR3 region has the DNA TGTGCCAGTAGTCTCTTGAGGGGGACAGGGGTTTCTCCGGGTGAAAAACTGTTTTTT. Amino acids: CASSLLRGTGVSPGEKLFF.